A single sample is the source of the 25 T cell receptor beta chains below, sequenced in a study of shared clonotypes between healthy human individuals. Some clones are missing from TCRdb's copy, which holds only in-frame ones; the method was immunoSEQ multiplex PCR. The sample records 400,000 to 600,000 clones, 75% to 85% being singletons. Sequencing was performed on PBMCs. The origin of the receptors is a woman aged 40-49 years in good health. Some clones in this sample may be carry-over from other donors' samples.

The CDR3 sequence: CAWSGTGYNEQFF. CDR3 bases: TGTGCCTGGAGTGGTACAGGCTACAATGAGCAGTTCTTC. The chain recombines TRBV30 with TRBJ2-1, with D perhaps matching TRBD1 (5 bases). The CDR3 contains 13 residues. Looked up from germline, CDR1 is GTSNPN and CDR2 is SVGIG (reference sequence). Trimming left V 1 base short and J 3 bases short, with 7 bases between.

The chain has TRBV29-1 and TRBJ2-7; D is undetermined. V was cut by 3 bases and J by 2 bases, with 11 bases left in between. The CDR3 extends over 13 amino acids. The germline V gene has CDR1 SQVTM and CDR2 ANQGSEA. CDR3 in DNA: TGCAGCGTTGAGACCGACGGTCCCTACGAGCAGTACTTC. This codes for CSVETDGPYEQYF.

For the CDR3, the DNA is TGTGCCAGTGGGGAGGGGGGTGTAAATGAGCAGTTCTTC. It translates to CASGEGGVNEQFF. V gene TRBV19 combines with J gene TRBJ2-1; perhaps TRBD2 as D (7 bases). Germline lookup yields CDR1 LNHDA and CDR2 SQIVND (reference sequence). This CDR3 region has 13 residues. Trimming shortened V by 8 bases and J by 7 bases, and 15 bases separated the two germline ends. Full variable domain (remainder filled in from reference TRBV19 and TRBJ2-1): DGGITQSPKYLFRKEGQNVTLSCEQNLNHDAMYWYRQDPGQGLRLIYYSQIVNDFQKGDIAEGYSVSREKKESFPLTVTSAQKNPTAFYLCASGEGGVNEQFFGPGTRLTVL.

V gene TRBV7-9 combines with J gene TRBJ2-7; TRBD1 matches 9 bases. Trimming removed 5 bases from V and 4 bases from J; junction bases left unmatched: 6. CDR3 length: 14 residues. Germline lookup yields CDR1 SEHNR and CDR2 FQNEAQ (reference sequence). CDR3 bases: TGTGCCAGCAGCCAAGACAGGGGGACATACGAGCAGTACTTC. Its translation is CASSQDRGTYEQYF.

This clone was observed a handful of times. The rearrangement links TRBV2 to TRBJ1-3, with TRBD1 matching 9 bases. The junction had 6 bases not matched to a gene; V was cut back by 6 bases and J by 3 bases. This CDR3 comprises 15 residues. Per the germline V gene, CDR1 is SNHLY and CDR2 is FYNNEI. Here the CDR3 DNA reads TGTGCCAGCAGGGAACAGGGGGCTAATGGAAACACCATATATTTT. It yields the protein CASREQGANGNTIYF.

The gene calls are TRBV7-2 and TRBJ1-1, with 8 bases identical to TRBD1. Germline CDR1 SGHTA, CDR2 FQGNSA. The CDR3 loop spans 14 amino acids. V dropped 5 bases and J dropped 4; count of bases not matched to a gene: 6. CDR3 region: CASSAQTGATEAFF. The CDR3 coding sequence is TGTGCCAGCAGCGCCCAGACAGGGGCCACTGAAGCTTTCTTT.

V usage is TRBV6-5 and J usage is TRBJ2-2; D is unclear. V was pared by 2 bases and J by 0 bases, with 10 bases between. Looked up from germline, CDR1 is MNHEY and CDR2 is SVGAGI. The CDR3 covers 16 residues. The CDR3 DNA sequence: TGTGCCAGCAGTTACCGGGCGGAGTCGAACACCGGGGAGCTGTTTTTT. This gives the protein CASSYRAESNTGELFF.

This chain joins TRBV2 and TRBJ1-2; no clear D gene. Trimming stripped 6 bases from V and 8 bases from J, with 16 bases between. The CDR3 runs to 13 residues. The germline CDR1 and CDR2 sequences are SNHLY and FYNNEI. CDR3 DNA sequence: TGTGCCAGCAGCGAACCAGGTCCTTGGGGCTACACCTTC. This encodes CASSEPGPWGYTF.

The chain is built from TRBV6-5 and TRBJ2-1; D is possibly TRBD1 or TRBD2 (5 bases each). This CDR3 is built from 11 residues. Germline-derived CDR1 and CDR2 are MNHEY and SVGAGI. Trimming pared 5 bases from V and 9 bases from J, leaving 8 bases between. The CDR3 DNA reads as TGTGCCAGCAGTCATGGGGGTGAGCAGTTCTTC. Its translation is CASSHGGEQFF.

The chain uses TRBV6-1 and TRBJ1-5, with TRBD1 matching over 9 bases. V shed 4 bases and J 5 bases; nucleotides not matched to a gene: 6. This CDR3 region has 15 residues. Germline-derived CDR1 and CDR2 are MNHNS and SASEGT. The CDR3 loop reads CASSVTGGQDQPQHF. In DNA form, the CDR3 reads TGTGCCAGCAGTGTTACAGGGGGCCAGGATCAGCCCCAGCATTTT.

J is TRBJ2-1 and V is TRBV30, with TRBD2 matching over 15 bases. CDR3 size: 18 residues. Germline values: CDR1 GTSNPN, CDR2 SVGIG (reference sequence). The ends lost 2 bases at V and 0 bases at J; junction bases unmatched: 5. The DNA for the CDR3 is TGTGCCTGGAGTTACGGGACTAGCGGGAGGTTCTCCTACAATGAGCAGTTCTTC. It translates to CAWSYGTSGRFSYNEQFF.

The chain recombines TRBV6-1 with TRBJ2-5; D is undetermined. Trimming removed 0 bases from V and 3 bases from J, with 11 bases in between. CDR3 length: 15 amino acids. Per germline, CDR1 MNHNS and CDR2 SASEGT. The CDR3 reads CASSEASHFEETQYF. The CDR3 bases are TGTGCCAGCAGTGAAGCGAGCCACTTTGAAGAGACCCAGTACTTC.

The J gene is TRBJ1-2, the V gene TRBV28; a weak D match, TRBD1 (5 bases). Germline loops: CDR1 MDHEN, CDR2 SYDVKM. With 10 bases removed from V and 4 bases from J, the gap between germline ends came to 13 bases. The CDR3 has 12 amino acids. This CDR3 reads CAILKGLYGYTF. CDR3 sequence (DNA): TGTGCCATCCTAAAGGGGCTCTATGGCTACACCTTC.

This clone was recorded a few times. The chain carries TRBV6-1 and TRBJ2-2; 8 positions match TRBD1. CDR1 is MNHNS and CDR2 is SASEGT in the germline V gene. This CDR3 region has 16 residues. V lost 3 bases, J lost 1 base, and 4 bases stayed unmatched. CDR3 sequence reads: CASSEYGTGNTGELFF. The CDR3 nucleotides are TGTGCCAGCAGTGAGTACGGGACAGGGAACACCGGGGAGCTGTTTTTT.

The genes are TRBV19 and TRBJ2-7; 9 bases align to TRBD2. The CDR3 totals 15 residues. The germline V gene has CDR1 LNHDA and CDR2 SQIVND (reference sequence). The J segment lost 3 bases and the V segment lost 7 bases, leaving 10 bases of the junction unmatched. CDR3 sequence (DNA): TGTGCCAGTAACCCAGGACTAGCGCCCTTCTACGAGCAGTACTTC. This encodes CASNPGLAPFYEQYF. The entire variable domain, with the rest obtained from reference TRBV19 and TRBJ2-7, is as follows: DGGITQSPKYLFRKEGQNVTLSCEQNLNHDAMYWYRQDPGQGLRLIYYSQIVNDFQKGDIAEGYSVSREKKESFPLTVTSAQKNPTAFYLCASNPGLAPFYEQYFGPGTRLTVT.

This clone has only a few counts. The chain joins TRBV4-3 to TRBJ2-1, with TRBD2 matching over 11 bases. V trimming: 6 bases; J trimming: 8 bases; junction bases outside the gene matches: 9. The V gene's germline CDR1 is LGHNA and CDR2 YSLEER. The CDR3 has 15 residues. The CDR3 is CASSRSGRALDEQFF. The CDR3 DNA sequence: TGCGCCAGCAGTCGTAGCGGGAGGGCCCTCGATGAGCAGTTCTTC.

V gene TRBV19 combines with J gene TRBJ2-2; tentative D call: TRBD1 (6 bases). This CDR3 comprises 16 residues. With 3 bases removed from V and 6 bases from J, the gap between germline ends came to 17 bases. Germline loops: CDR1 LNHDA, CDR2 SQIVND (reference sequence). CDR3 coding DNA: TGTGCCAGTAGTATTCTTACGCTACAGGGCGCCGGGGAGCTGTTTTTT. It yields the protein CASSILTLQGAGELFF.

The rearrangement links TRBV4-1 to TRBJ2-7; D is unresolved. CDR3 size: 14 residues. Trimming removed 4 bases at V and 0 bases at J, with 10 bases between. CDR1 is MGHRA and CDR2 is YSYEKL in the germline V gene. CDR3 region: CASSRRGGSYEQYF. The CDR3 region has the DNA TGCGCCAGCAGCCGACGCGGCGGCTCCTACGAGCAGTACTTC.

The chain links TRBV29-1 to TRBJ2-7; D unclear. CDR3 length: 11 amino acids. The germline V gene has CDR1 SQVTM and CDR2 ANQGSEA. V was clipped by 4 bases and J by 3 bases, with 7 bases between them. This CDR3 reads CSVGPHYEQYF. The CDR3 DNA reads as TGCAGCGTTGGACCCCACTACGAGCAGTACTTC.

In the case of this clone: This same CDR3 is encoded by further DNA sequences in the sample. The chain links TRBV18 to TRBJ2-1; the match to TRBD2 covers 10 bases. Germline V gene sequence: CDR1 KGHSH, CDR2 LQKENI. The CDR3 consists of 15 residues. J gave up 7 bases and V 1 base, and 4 bases lay outside the gene matches. CDR3 DNA: TGTGCCAGCTCACCACTAGCGGGAGGATATAATGAGCAGTTCTTC. Protein sequence: CASSPLAGGYNEQFF.

The chain joins TRBV30 to TRBJ2-6; D uncertain. The CDR3 totals 13 residues. The V gene lost 4 bases and the J gene lost 4 bases, with 8 bases spanning the gap. Germline-derived CDR1 and CDR2 are GTSNPN and SVGIG (reference sequence). DNA for the CDR3: TGTGCCTGGAAGATACAGGGGGCCAACGTCCTGACTTTC. Protein: CAWKIQGANVLTF.

The V gene is TRBV27, the J gene TRBJ1-1; D gene uncertain. Germline values: CDR1 MNHEY, CDR2 SMNVEV (reference sequence). V dropped 6 bases and J dropped 8 bases, with 19 bases sitting between them. The CDR3 is 14 residues long. CDR3 protein: CASSPIPRAVEAFF. As DNA, the CDR3 is TGTGCCAGCAGCCCCATCCCGAGGGCCGTAGAAGCTTTCTTT.

The chain employs TRBV29-1 and TRBJ2-1; D could derive from TRBD1 or TRBD2 (5 bases each). The length of the CDR3 is 16 residues. The V and J ends lost 7 bases and 2 bases respectively, with 21 bases between them. Germline-derived CDR1 and CDR2 are SQVTM and ANQGSEA. The CDR3 region is CSADGFEGTAYNEQFF. CDR3 bases: TGCAGCGCCGACGGGTTCGAGGGGACGGCCTACAATGAGCAGTTCTTC.

The chain is built from TRBV5-4 and TRBJ2-2; either TRBD1 or TRBD2 may supply D (6 bases each). This CDR3 spans 16 amino acids. The germline V and J ends were trimmed by 4 bases and 5 bases, with 18 bases remaining between them. Per germline, CDR1 SGHNT and CDR2 YYREEE (reference sequence). DNA of the CDR3: TGTGCCAGCAGCAGCGCCGGCGGGACAAAAACCGGGGAGCTGTTTTTT. As protein: CASSSAGGTKTGELFF.

The genes are TRBV5-1 and TRBJ2-5, with 7 bases aligning to TRBD2. The CDR3 length is 16 residues. Germline V gene data show CDR1 as SGHRS and CDR2 as YFSETQ. V dropped 0 bases and J dropped 0; count of bases not matched to a gene: 5. CDR3 DNA sequence: TGCGCCAGCAGCTTGGCATGGCTAGCGGACCAAGAGACCCAGTACTTC. Amino acid sequence: CASSLAWLADQETQYF. The full variable domain, its missing parts supplied by reference TRBV5-1 and TRBJ2-5, is KAGVTQTPRYLIKTRGQQVTLSCSPISGHRSVSWYQQTPGQGLQFLFEYFSETQRNKGNFPGRFSGRQFSNSRSEMNVSTLELGDSALYLCASSLAWLADQETQYFGPGTRLLVL.